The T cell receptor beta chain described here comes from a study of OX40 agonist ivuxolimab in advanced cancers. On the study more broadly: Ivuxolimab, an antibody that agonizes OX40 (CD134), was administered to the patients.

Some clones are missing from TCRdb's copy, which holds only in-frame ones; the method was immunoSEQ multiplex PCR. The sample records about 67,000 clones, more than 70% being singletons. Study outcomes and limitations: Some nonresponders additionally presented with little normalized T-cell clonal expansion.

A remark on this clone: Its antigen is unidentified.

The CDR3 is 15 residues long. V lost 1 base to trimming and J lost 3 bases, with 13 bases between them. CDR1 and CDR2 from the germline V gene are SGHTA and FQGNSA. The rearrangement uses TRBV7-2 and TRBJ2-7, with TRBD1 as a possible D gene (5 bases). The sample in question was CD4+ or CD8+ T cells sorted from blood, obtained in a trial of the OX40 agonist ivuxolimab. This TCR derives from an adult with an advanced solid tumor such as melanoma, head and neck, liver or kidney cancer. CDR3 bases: TGTGCCAGCAGCTTAGTGGTCGCAGGGAACTACGAGCAGTACTTC. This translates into CASSLVVAGNYEQYF.